The 24 T cell receptor beta chains listed next were all sequenced from one sample in a study of PD-L1 blockade in urothelial cancer. Generated by immunoSEQ multiplex PCR, the TCRdb table keeps only in-frame clones and is missing some. The sample includes just over 35,000 clones, 35% to 40% of them seen just once. This specimen consisted of tumor tissue, obtained before atezolizumab (anti-PD-L1) treatment. The receptors derive from a man between 60 and 70 years old with urothelial cancer.

This chain uses TRBV15 with TRBJ2-7, with D possibly being TRBD2 (6 bases). Trimming shortened V by 1 base and J by 2 bases, and 15 bases separated the two germline ends. CDR1 and CDR2 from the germline V gene are LNHNV and YYDKDF (reference sequence). The CDR3 has 16 amino acids. The CDR3 here is CATSRGHSGGTYEQYF. The DNA of the CDR3 is TGTGCCACCAGCAGAGGCCACTCGGGCGGGACCTACGAGCAGTACTTC.

This clone was found a few times. V usage is TRBV4-1 and J usage is TRBJ2-1; perhaps D is TRBD1 or TRBD2 (7 bases each). Germline V gene lookup returns CDR1 MGHRA and CDR2 YSYEKL. The CDR3 consists of 18 residues. The germline V and J ends were trimmed by 1 base and 0 bases, with 16 bases remaining between them. The CDR3 DNA reads as TGCGCCAGCAGCCAAGGGGGGGGGAGGACAGGCTCCTACAATGAGCAGTTCTTC. Protein: CASSQGGGRTGSYNEQFF.

This clone was detected once. The chain couples TRBV14 to TRBJ1-4, with a possible D match to TRBD1 (5 bases). The CDR3 spans 15 residues. Trimming took 3 bases from V and 8 from J, leaving 16 bases between them. CDR1 SGHDN and CDR2 FVKESK come from the germline V gene. CDR3 nucleotide sequence: TGTGCCAGCAGCCAGCGCCTGGGGGGTGGCGAAAAACTGTTTTTT. It translates to CASSQRLGGGEKLFF.

By share, this clone counts as medium-sized (0.01 to 0.1%). This chain links TRBV18 with TRBJ2-2, with 13 nucleotides matching TRBD2. The V gene end was trimmed by 4 bases and the J gene end by 5 bases; junction bases not matched to a gene: 4. From germline, CDR1 is KGHSH and CDR2 LQKENI. The CDR3 has 16 residues. Here the CDR3 reads CASSRGTSGTTGELFF. As DNA, the CDR3 is TGTGCCAGCTCACGAGGGACTAGCGGGACGACCGGGGAGCTGTTTTTT.

V gene TRBV19 combines with J gene TRBJ1-4, with 9 nucleotides matching TRBD1. Germline values: CDR1 LNHDA, CDR2 SQIVND (reference sequence). Unmatched junction bases numbered 5, after V lost 5 bases and J lost 4 bases. This CDR3 is 15 amino acids long. CDR3 residues: CASSPLGQGNEKLFF. CDR3 DNA sequence: TGTGCCAGTAGTCCCTTGGGACAGGGTAATGAAAAACTGTTTTTT.

The chain has TRBV30 and TRBJ1-1, with 7 nucleotides matching TRBD1. Trimming cost V 0 bases and J 5 bases; bases outside gene matches: 15. CDR1 is GTSNPN and CDR2 is SVGIG in the germline V gene (reference sequence). The length of the CDR3 is 17 residues. This CDR3 is CAWSVSGRGAFDTEAFF. DNA of the CDR3: TGTGCCTGGAGTGTATCGGGCAGGGGGGCTTTTGATACTGAAGCTTTCTTT.

This clone was detected only a few times. The rearrangement joins TRBV7-5 to TRBJ2-3; TRBD2, the table's D call, lacks a check against the DNA. TRBV7-5 is a documented pseudogene. This CDR3 region has 15 residues. CDR3 region: CASSPPGLDTDTQYF. CDR3 DNA sequence: TGTGCCAGCAGCCCGCCGGGACTGGATACAGATACGCAGTATTTT.

This clone showed up just once. This chain uses TRBV18 with TRBJ2-7; 7 bases line up with TRBD1. CDR1 and CDR2 from the germline V gene are KGHSH and LQKENI. The J segment lost 0 bases and the V segment lost 3 bases, leaving 5 bases of the junction unmatched. The CDR3 length is 15 residues. CDR3 coding DNA: TGTGCCAGCTCACCTTCAGGGGGTAGCTCCTACGAGCAGTACTTC. Translated, it gives CASSPSGGSSYEQYF.

This clone was recorded a few times. J is TRBJ2-5 and V is TRBV2; D might be TRBD1 (5 bases). The V end lost 6 bases, the J end lost 5 bases, and 22 bases lay between the germline ends. Looked up from germline, CDR1 is SNHLY and CDR2 is FYNNEI. The CDR3 has 16 amino acids. CDR3 DNA: TGTGCCAGCAGGGGTTCCCATGCAGGGCGGTTGGAGACCCAGTACTTC. Its protein is CASRGSHAGRLETQYF.

This clone came up a few times. The chain links TRBV28 to TRBJ1-5; D is possibly TRBD1 (6 bases). The germline V and J ends were trimmed by 11 bases and 4 bases, with 12 bases remaining between them. The CDR3 is 12 residues long. Germline-derived CDR1 and CDR2 are MDHEN and SYDVKM. CDR3 sequence (DNA): TGTGCCGCGAAACAGGGAAATCAGCCCCAGCATTTT. Translation: CAAKQGNQPQHF.

The sample holds a few counts of this clone. This chain connects TRBV6-8 to TRBJ1-2; 7 nucleotides agree with TRBD1. The germline gives CDR1 MNHGY, CDR2 SAAAGT. The trim removed 8 bases at V and 0 bases at J, leaving 9 bases unmatched. The CDR3 spans 15 residues. The CDR3 sequence is CASGQAFTANYGYTF. The DNA of the CDR3 is TGTGCCAGCGGACAGGCCTTCACCGCTAACTATGGCTACACCTTC.

This chain joins TRBV29-1 and TRBJ1-2, with D perhaps TRBD1 (5 bases). This CDR3 contains 13 residues. Germline V lookup: CDR1 SQVTM, CDR2 ANQGSEA. The ends were cut back, 4 bases at V and 4 bases at J, with 13 bases in the middle. The CDR3 sequence is CSVVPFGGYGYTF. DNA for the CDR3: TGCAGCGTTGTCCCCTTCGGGGGCTATGGCTACACCTTC.

The J gene is TRBJ2-3, the V gene TRBV5-1; D is unclear. CDR3 length: 16 amino acids. Trimming stripped 2 bases from V and 1 base from J, with 14 bases between. The germline CDR1 and CDR2 sequences are SGHRS and YFSETQ. CDR3 sequence: CASSFSGSKGTDTQYF. CDR3 DNA: TGCGCCAGCAGCTTTTCTGGGTCGAAGGGCACAGATACGCAGTATTTT.

The rearrangement links TRBV14 to TRBJ2-1; the match to TRBD2 covers 12 bases. The V gene end was trimmed by 3 bases and the J gene end by 5 bases; junction bases not matched to a gene: 5. Germline CDR1 and CDR2: SGHDN and FVKESK. CDR3 length: 16 amino acids. CDR3 residues: CASSHRTSGDNNEQFF. CDR3 in DNA: TGTGCCAGCAGCCACCGGACTAGCGGGGACAACAATGAGCAGTTCTTC.

This clone was detected only a few times. J is TRBJ1-2 and V is TRBV6-7; possible D gene TRBD1, 5 bases. TRBV6-7 qualifies as an ORF whose function is uncertain. Trimming took 6 bases from V and 8 from J, leaving 22 bases between them. The CDR3 totals 15 residues. CDR3: CASSPQTTRGLGYTF. The DNA for the CDR3 is TGTGCCAGCAGCCCACAAACCACGAGGGGTTTGGGCTACACCTTC.

This clone has just one count. This chain uses TRBV28 with TRBJ2-3; D gene unclear. The CDR3 contains 13 residues. Germline lookup yields CDR1 MDHEN and CDR2 SYDVKM. V was trimmed by 8 bases and J by 8 bases, leaving 17 bases between them. The CDR3 spells CASYSVGLTTQYF. The CDR3 DNA reads as TGTGCCAGCTACAGTGTCGGCTTAACTACGCAGTATTTT.

The table lists this clone with many counts. The chain combines TRBV6-8 with TRBJ1-4; possible D gene TRBD1, 5 bases. This CDR3 contains 16 residues. V was pared by 5 bases and J by 5 bases, with 18 bases between. CDR1 and CDR2 from the germline V gene are MNHGY and SAAAGT. CDR3: CASSDPSTRTNEKLFF. CDR3 sequence (DNA): TGTGCCAGCAGTGACCCCTCGACAAGGACAAATGAAAAACTGTTTTTT.

This clone has just a few counts. The chain couples TRBV6-8 to TRBJ2-7; 7 bases map to TRBD1. This CDR3 is 13 amino acids long. The germline CDR1 and CDR2 sequences are MNHGY and SAAAGT. The junction had 5 bases not matched to a gene; V was cut back by 5 bases and J by 4 bases. The CDR3 region has the DNA TGTGCCAGCAGTGTAGAGACAGGGTACGAGCAGTACTTC. Translated: CASSVETGYEQYF.

This clone was seen only a few times. The chain is built from TRBV9 and TRBJ1-4; a weak D match, TRBD1 (5 bases). CDR3 length equals 16 residues. Trimming took 3 bases from V and 3 from J, leaving 15 bases between them. CDR1 is SGDLS and CDR2 is YYNGEE in the germline V gene. The CDR3 loop reads CASSGDRGGANEKLFF. CDR3 sequence (DNA): TGTGCCAGCAGCGGGGACCGTGGGGGTGCTAATGAAAAACTGTTTTTT.

The J gene is TRBJ2-3, the V gene TRBV23-1, with TRBD1 matching over 7 bases. TRBV23-1 is filed as an ORF, its function uncertain. V lost 6 bases, J lost 4 bases, and 4 bases stayed unmatched. The CDR3 sequence is 13 residues long. The CDR3 loop is CASSLGGSDTQYF. Here the CDR3 DNA reads TGCGCCAGCAGCTTAGGGGGCTCAGATACGCAGTATTTT.

This chain uses TRBV9 with TRBJ2-7; 11 bases match TRBD1. The V gene end was trimmed by 2 bases and the J gene end by 3 bases; junction bases not matched to a gene: 4. Looked up from germline, CDR1 is SGDLS and CDR2 is YYNGEE. This CDR3 is built from 15 residues. CDR3 coding DNA: TGTGCCAGCAGCGTGGGACAGGGGGGGATCTACGAGCAGTACTTC. It translates to CASSVGQGGIYEQYF.

CDR3 protein: CASSPDRGHNEKLFF. CDR3 DNA sequence: TGTGCCAGCAGTCCCGACAGGGGACATAATGAAAAACTGTTTTTT. This chain connects TRBV28 to TRBJ1-4, with TRBD1 matching over 8 bases. The CDR3 sequence is 15 residues long. Germline V gives CDR1 MDHEN, CDR2 SYDVKM. Germline trimming cut 5 bases from V and 4 bases from J; bases unmatched to any gene: 6. Combining the CDR3 with reference TRBV28 and TRBJ1-4 gives the whole variable domain DVKVTQSSRYLVKRTGEKVFLECVQDMDHENMFWYRQDPGLGLRLIYFSYDVKMKEKGDIPEGYSVSREKKERFSLILESASTNQTSMYLCASSPDRGHNEKLFFGSGTQLSVL.

This sequence joins TRBV29-1 and TRBJ2-7; 9 bases agree with TRBD1. The CDR3 covers 13 residues. Germline-derived CDR1 and CDR2 are SQVTM and ANQGSEA. J lost 0 bases, V lost 7 bases, and 4 bases had no gene match. DNA of the CDR3: TGCAGCGCCCTGGGACAGGGCTCCTACGAGCAGTACTTC. It encodes CSALGQGSYEQYF.

In its sample, this clone was seen a few times. The CDR3 protein is CASSYQEGYGYTF. CDR3 sequence (DNA): TGTGCCAGCAGTTACCAGGAAGGCTATGGCTACACCTTC. The rearrangement uses TRBV6-8 and TRBJ1-2; D not certain. The germline V gene encodes CDR1 MNHGY and CDR2 SAAAGT. Deletions cut 2 bases from V and 4 bases from J, with 8 bases between. This CDR3 is built from 13 residues.